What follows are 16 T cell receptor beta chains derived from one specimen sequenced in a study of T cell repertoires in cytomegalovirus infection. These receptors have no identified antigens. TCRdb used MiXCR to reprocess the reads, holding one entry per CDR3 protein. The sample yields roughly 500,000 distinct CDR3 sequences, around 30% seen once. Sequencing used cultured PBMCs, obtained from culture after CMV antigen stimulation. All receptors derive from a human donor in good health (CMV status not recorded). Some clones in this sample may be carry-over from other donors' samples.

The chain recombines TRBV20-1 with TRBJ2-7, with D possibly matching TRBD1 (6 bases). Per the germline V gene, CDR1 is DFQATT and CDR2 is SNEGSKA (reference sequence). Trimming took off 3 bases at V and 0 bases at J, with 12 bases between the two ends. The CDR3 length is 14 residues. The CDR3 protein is CSARDSRASYEQYF. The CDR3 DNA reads TGCAGTGCTAGGGACAGCCGTGCCTCCTACGAGCAGTACTTC.

In DNA form, the CDR3 reads TGTGCCAGCAGCCAACTTCGAAGGCGTTCCAGACTAGCGGGTGGAAATGAGCAGTTCTTC. It encodes CASSQLRRRSRLAGGNEQFF. The chain couples TRBV3-1 to TRBJ2-1; 10 nucleotides line up with TRBD2. This CDR3 comprises 20 residues. The V segment lost 2 bases and the J segment 7 bases; nucleotides outside the gene matches: 20. Germline V gene lookup returns CDR1 LGHDT and CDR2 YNNKEL (reference sequence).

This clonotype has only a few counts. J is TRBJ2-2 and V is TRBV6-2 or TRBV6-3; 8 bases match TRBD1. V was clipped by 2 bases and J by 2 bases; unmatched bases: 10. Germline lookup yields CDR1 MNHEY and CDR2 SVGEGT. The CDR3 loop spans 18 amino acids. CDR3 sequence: CASSYLRRQGLNTGELFF. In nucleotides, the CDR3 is TGTGCCAGCAGTTACCTGAGAAGACAGGGGCTCAACACCGGGGAGCTGTTTTTT.

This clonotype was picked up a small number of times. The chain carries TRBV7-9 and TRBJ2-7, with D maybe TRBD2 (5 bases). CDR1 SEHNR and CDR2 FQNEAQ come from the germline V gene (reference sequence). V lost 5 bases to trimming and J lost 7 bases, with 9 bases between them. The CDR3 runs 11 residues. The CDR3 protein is CASSPTGEQYV. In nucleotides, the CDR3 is TGTGCCAGCAGCCCTACGGGGGAGCAGTACGTC.

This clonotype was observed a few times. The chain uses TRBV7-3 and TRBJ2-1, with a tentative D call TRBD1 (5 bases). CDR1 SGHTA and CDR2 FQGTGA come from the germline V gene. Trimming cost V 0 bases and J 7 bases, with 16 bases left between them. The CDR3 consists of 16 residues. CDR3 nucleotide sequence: TGTGCCAGCAGCTTAACTGTATGGCAGGGTCGGAATGAGCAGTTCTTC. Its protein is CASSLTVWQGRNEQFF.

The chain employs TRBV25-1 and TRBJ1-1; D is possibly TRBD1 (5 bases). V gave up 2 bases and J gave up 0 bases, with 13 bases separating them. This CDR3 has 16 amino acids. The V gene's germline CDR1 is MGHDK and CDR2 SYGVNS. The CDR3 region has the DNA TGTGCCAGCAGTGAAGGGGGAAAGGGGCTGAACACTGAAGCTTTCTTT. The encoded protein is CASSEGGKGLNTEAFF.

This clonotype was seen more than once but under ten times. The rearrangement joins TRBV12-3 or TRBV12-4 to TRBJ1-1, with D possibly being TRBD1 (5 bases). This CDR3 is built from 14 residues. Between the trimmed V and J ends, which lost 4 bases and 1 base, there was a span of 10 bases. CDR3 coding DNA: TGTGCCAGCAGTTCCAGGGCCCGGAACACTGAAGCTTTCTTT. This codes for CASSSRARNTEAFF.

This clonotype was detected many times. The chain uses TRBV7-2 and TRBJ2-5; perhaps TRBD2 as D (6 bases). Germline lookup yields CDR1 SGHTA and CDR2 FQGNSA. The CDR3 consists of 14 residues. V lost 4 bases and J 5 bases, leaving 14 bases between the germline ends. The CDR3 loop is CASSSRTSSETQYF. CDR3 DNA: TGTGCCAGCAGCTCAAGAACTAGCTCCGAGACCCAGTACTTC.

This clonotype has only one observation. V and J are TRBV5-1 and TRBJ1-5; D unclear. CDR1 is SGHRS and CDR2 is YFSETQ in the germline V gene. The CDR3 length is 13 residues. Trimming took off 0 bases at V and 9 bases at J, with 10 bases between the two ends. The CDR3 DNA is TGCGCCAGCAGCTTGGTCCAGGAGGGGCCCCAGCATTTT. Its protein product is CASSLVQEGPQHF.

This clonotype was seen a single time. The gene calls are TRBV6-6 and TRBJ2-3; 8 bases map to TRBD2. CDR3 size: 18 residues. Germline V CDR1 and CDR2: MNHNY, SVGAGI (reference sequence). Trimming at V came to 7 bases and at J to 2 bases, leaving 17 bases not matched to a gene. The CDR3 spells CASKKGGLSSGSTDTQYF. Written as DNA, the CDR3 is TGTGCCAGCAAAAAAGGGGGGTTGTCTAGCGGGTCCACAGATACGCAGTATTTT.

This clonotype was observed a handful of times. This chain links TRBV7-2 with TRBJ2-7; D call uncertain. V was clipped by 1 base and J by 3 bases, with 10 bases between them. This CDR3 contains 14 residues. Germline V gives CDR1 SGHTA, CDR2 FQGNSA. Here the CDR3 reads CASSLEGSYYEQYV. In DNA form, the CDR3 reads TGTGCCAGCAGCTTAGAGGGTAGTTACTACGAGCAGTACGTC.

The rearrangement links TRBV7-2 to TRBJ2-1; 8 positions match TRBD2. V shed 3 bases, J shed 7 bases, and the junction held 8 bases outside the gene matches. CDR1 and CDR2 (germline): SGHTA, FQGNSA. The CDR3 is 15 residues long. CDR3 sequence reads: CASSFASGSWNEQFF. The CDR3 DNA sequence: TGTGCCAGCAGCTTCGCCAGCGGGAGTTGGAATGAGCAGTTCTTC.

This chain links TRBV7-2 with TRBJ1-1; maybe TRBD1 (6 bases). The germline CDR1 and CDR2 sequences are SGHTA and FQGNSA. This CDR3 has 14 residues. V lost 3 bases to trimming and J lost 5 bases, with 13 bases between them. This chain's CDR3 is CASSFQGQETEAFF. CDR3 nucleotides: TGTGCCAGCAGCTTTCAGGGGCAGGAGACTGAAGCTTTCTTT.

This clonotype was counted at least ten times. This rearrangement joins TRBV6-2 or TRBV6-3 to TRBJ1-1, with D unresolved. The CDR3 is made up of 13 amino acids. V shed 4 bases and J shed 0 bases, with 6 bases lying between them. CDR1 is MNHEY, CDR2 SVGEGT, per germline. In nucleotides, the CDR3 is TGTGCCAGCAGTTGGAACCTGAACACTGAAGCTTTCTTT. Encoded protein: CASSWNLNTEAFF.

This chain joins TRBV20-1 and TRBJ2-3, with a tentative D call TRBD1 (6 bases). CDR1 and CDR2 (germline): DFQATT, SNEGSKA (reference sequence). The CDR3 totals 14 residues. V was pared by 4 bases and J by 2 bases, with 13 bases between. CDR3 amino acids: CSAKRGTYTDTQYF. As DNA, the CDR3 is TGCAGTGCTAAAAGGGGGACCTACACAGATACGCAGTATTTT.

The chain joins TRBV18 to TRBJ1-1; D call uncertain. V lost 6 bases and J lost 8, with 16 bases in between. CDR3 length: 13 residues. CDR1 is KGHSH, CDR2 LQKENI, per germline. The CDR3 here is CASSPKVWEEAFF. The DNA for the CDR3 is TGTGCCAGCTCCCCAAAGGTTTGGGAAGAAGCTTTCTTT.